The text below deals with one T cell receptor (beta chain). This sample was taken from a study of T-cell reconstitution after alpha-beta-depleted transplantation in children. The authors prepared the TCRbeta library with unique molecular identifiers. TCRdb independently ran MiXCR on the PCR reads; one entry per CDR3 protein. The sample yields around 400,000 distinct CDR3 sequences, about 11% seen once. The trim removed 7 bases at V and 5 bases at J, leaving 8 bases unmatched. The CDR3 extends over 13 amino acids. Germline lookup yields CDR1 LNHDA and CDR2 SQIVND (reference sequence). This sample comprised PBMCs from the stem cell graft donor, obtained from the stem cell graft. The clonotype was recovered from a human donor who donated a stem cell graft to a child with acute myeloid leukemia. The chain combines TRBV19 with TRBJ2-7; 7 positions agree with TRBD2. CDR3 nucleotides: TGTGCCAGTACCCCTAGCGGCGCCGACGAGCAGTACTTC. Protein: CASTPSGADEQYF.